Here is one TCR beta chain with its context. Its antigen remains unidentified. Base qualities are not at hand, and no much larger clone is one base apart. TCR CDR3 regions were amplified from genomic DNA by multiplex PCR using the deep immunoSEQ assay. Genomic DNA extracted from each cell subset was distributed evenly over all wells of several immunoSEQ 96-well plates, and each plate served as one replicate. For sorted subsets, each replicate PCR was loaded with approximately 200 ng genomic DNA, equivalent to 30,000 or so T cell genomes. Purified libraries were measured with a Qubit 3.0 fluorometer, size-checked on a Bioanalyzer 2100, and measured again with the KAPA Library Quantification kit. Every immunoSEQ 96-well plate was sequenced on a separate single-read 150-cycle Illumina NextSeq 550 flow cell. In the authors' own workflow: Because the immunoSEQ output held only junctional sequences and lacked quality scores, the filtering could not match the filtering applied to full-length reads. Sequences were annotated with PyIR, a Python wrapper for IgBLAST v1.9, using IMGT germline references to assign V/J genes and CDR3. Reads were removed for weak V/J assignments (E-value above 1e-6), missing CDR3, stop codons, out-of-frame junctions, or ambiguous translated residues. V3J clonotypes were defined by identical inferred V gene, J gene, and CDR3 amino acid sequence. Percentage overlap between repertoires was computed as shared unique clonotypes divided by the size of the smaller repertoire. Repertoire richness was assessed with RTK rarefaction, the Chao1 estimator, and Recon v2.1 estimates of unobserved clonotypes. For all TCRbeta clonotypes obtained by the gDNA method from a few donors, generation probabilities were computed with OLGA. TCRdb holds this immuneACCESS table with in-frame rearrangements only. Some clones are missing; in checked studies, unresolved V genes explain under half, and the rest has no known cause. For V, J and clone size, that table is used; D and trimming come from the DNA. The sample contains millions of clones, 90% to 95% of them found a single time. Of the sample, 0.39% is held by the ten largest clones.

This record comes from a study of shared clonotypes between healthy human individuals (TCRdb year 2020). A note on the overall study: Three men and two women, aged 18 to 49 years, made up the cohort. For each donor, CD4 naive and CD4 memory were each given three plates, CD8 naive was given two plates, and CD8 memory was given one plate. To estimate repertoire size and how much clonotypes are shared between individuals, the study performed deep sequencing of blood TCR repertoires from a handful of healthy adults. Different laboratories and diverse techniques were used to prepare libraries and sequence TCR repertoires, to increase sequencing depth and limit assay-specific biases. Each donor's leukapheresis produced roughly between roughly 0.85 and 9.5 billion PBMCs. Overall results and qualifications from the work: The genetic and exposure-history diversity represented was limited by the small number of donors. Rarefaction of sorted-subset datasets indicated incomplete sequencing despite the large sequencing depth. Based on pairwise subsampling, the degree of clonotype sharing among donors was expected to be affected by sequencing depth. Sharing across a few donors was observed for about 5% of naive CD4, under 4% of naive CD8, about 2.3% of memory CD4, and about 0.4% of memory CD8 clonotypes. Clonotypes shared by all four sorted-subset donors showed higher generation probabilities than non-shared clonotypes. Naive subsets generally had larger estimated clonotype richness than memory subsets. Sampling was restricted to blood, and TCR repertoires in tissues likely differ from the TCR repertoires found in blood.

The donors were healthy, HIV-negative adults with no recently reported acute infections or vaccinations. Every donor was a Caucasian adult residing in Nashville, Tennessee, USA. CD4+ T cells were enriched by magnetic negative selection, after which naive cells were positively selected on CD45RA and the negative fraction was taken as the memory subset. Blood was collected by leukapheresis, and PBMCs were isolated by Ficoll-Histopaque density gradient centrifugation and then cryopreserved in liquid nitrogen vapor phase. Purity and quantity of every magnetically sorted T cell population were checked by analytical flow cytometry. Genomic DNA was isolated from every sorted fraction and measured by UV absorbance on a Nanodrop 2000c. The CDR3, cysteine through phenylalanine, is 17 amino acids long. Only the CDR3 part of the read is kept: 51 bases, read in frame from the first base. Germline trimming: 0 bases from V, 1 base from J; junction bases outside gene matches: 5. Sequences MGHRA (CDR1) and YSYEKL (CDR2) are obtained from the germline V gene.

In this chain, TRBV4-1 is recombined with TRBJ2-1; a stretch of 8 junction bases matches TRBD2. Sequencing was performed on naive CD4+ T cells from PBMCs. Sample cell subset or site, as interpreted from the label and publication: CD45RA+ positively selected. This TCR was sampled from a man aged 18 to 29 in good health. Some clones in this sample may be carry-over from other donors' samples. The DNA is TGCGCCAGCAGCCAAGAGGCGCGGGAGGTTTCCTACAATGAGCAGTTCTTC. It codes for CASSQEAREVSYNEQFF.